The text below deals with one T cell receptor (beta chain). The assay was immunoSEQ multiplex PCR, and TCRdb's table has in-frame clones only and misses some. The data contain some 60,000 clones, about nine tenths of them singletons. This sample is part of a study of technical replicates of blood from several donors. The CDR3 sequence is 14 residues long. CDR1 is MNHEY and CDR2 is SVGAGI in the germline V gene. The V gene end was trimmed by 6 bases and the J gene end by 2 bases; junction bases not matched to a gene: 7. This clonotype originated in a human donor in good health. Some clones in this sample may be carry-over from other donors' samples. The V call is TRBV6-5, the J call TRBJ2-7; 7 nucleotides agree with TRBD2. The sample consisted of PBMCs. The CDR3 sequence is CASSTGTTTYEQYF. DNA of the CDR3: TGTGCCAGCAGCACCGGGACTACCACCTACGAGCAGTACTTC.